The clone carrying this T cell receptor beta chain was counted only a few times. Its antigen is still unknown. The sample belongs to a study of cytomegalovirus exposure and HLA in healthy donors. Study context: An early data release held tens of millions of unique TCRs from HLA-typed donors. Study-level findings and limits: When analyzed later, a missense DCLRE1C variant was found to be linked to TCR beta V- and J-gene trimming. In an earlier analysis, productive rearrangement rates for most beta V segments clustered near 87% or 30%. In a later analysis, compared with equally common non-associated chains, HLA-associated beta chains were more expanded.

The V gene's germline CDR1 is ENHRY and CDR2 SYGVKD. Germline trimming cut 4 bases from V and 1 base from J; bases unmatched to any gene: 1. CDR3 size: 16 residues. With 60 Vbeta and 13 Jbeta primers, the PCR was carried out. Assay used: immunoSEQ multiplex PCR; TCRdb lists only in-frame clones, some missing. The sample shows about 90,000 clones, approximately 60% of them seen only once. This TCR was recovered from a woman aged 25 to 39 in good health and CMV-seropositive. The specimen sequenced was PBMCs. This chain joins TRBV10-3 and TRBJ2-1; TRBD2 aligns across 13 bases. CDR3 amino acids: CAISGTSGGSYNEQFF. The CDR3 coding sequence is TGTGCCATCAGTGGGACTAGCGGGGGTTCCTACAATGAGCAGTTCTTC.